This T cell receptor (beta chain) was recovered during a study of response to subunit inactivated influenza vaccine. The V gene lost 6 bases and the J gene lost 1 base, with 15 bases spanning the gap. The CDR3 loop spans 15 amino acids. Each CDR3 protein gets one entry after TCRdb re-called the RT-PCR reads with MiXCR. Among around 200,000 distinct CDR3 sequences, approximately 12% were seen once, and the ten largest hold about 29%. These same data were also listed under a study on T cells expressing NK-cell markers. Turning to that study: For TCR beta, cDNA was produced by 5'RACE template switching with UMIs. Seropositivity for HCMV was found in seven of the eight sequenced donors, with one seronegative. Among the experiments, several used an anti-gamma-delta TCR antibody to restrict sorting to alpha-beta TCR T cells. Topping the CD3+CD56-NKG2C+ fraction as well were these clonotypes, in a few donors.

The chain uses TRBV12-3 or TRBV12-4 and TRBJ2-5; TRBD1 might be the D (6 bases). Material: CD8+ T cells sorted from PBMCs, obtained about 12 days after vaccination. This clonotype was obtained from a man aged 50-59 years who received an inactivated influenza vaccine. CDR3 DNA sequence: TGTGCCAGCAGCCTAATTCTGGACAGCCAAGAGACCCAGTACTTC. It specifies CASSLILDSQETQYF.